The 2 T cell receptor beta chains below come from one sample, sequenced in a study of Tregs in tolerant kidney transplant recipients. Recipients received nonmyeloablative bone marrow transplants from related graft donors, with transient mixed chimerism. Produced via immunoSEQ multiplex PCR; TCRdb's table is partial and in-frame only. This sample carries more than 70,000 clones, 91% of them seen once, and the ten largest clones take around 1.5%. Sequencing used CD4+ T cells from blood (PBMCs), obtained 24 months after the transplant. These receptors came from a human patient who received a combined kidney and bone marrow transplant. Some T cells may originate from the graft donor.

V and J are TRBV6-6 and TRBJ2-7; D may be TRBD2 (6 bases). The V gene lost 6 bases and the J gene lost 0 bases, with 15 bases spanning the gap. This CDR3 spans 15 amino acids. The germline V gene has CDR1 MNHNY and CDR2 SVGAGI (reference sequence). CDR3 DNA: TGTGCCAGCAGCCCCGGGGAGGATGACTCCTACGAGCAGTACTTC. Translating gives CASSPGEDDSYEQYF.

The chain combines TRBV29-1 with TRBJ2-3, with 8 bases lining up with TRBD1. Germline CDR1 reads SQVTM; CDR2 reads ANQGSEA. The V gene end was trimmed by 3 bases and the J gene end by 3 bases; junction bases not matched to a gene: 2. The CDR3 totals 13 residues. In nucleotides, the CDR3 is TGCAGCGTTGACCGGACAGGGACAGATACGCAGTATTTT. Protein: CSVDRTGTDTQYF.